A single sample gave rise to the 25 T cell receptor beta chains below, sequenced in a study of human T cells and chemical hapten exposure. MiXCR, applied by TCRdb to the RACE reads, yields one record per CDR3 protein. The sample includes about 59,000 distinct CDR3 sequences, 11% of them seen just once. Time point denoted: pre-sensitization, week 0. Noted treatment: therapeutic diphenylcyclopropenone sensitization with weekly scalp DPC. Sequenced material: whole blood, taken in connection with sensitization to the hapten diphenylcyclopropenone (DPC). These receptors were obtained from a woman in her forties with alopecia areata. Some clones in this sample may be carry-over from other donors' samples.

This clonotype came up a few times. The chain recombines TRBV3-1 with TRBJ2-7; the match to TRBD1 covers 9 bases. There are 15 residues in the CDR3. Germline loops: CDR1 LGHDT, CDR2 YNNKEL (reference sequence). J lost 6 bases, V lost 3 bases, and 9 bases had no gene match. CDR3 bases: TGTGCCAGCAGCCAGACAGGGGGGATTCCTGGCGAGCAGTACTTC. It specifies CASSQTGGIPGEQYF.

The J gene is TRBJ1-1, the V gene TRBV4-2, with TRBD1 identical over 10 bases. Germline assignment: CDR1 LGHNA and CDR2 YNFKEQ. The V gene end was trimmed by 3 bases and the J gene end by 6 bases; junction bases not matched to a gene: 7. The CDR3 has 15 amino acids. The CDR3 sequence: CASSQGGQGRAEAFF. Here the CDR3 DNA reads TGTGCCAGCAGCCAGGGGGGACAGGGGCGCGCTGAAGCTTTCTTT.

A few counts support this clonotype. The chain joins TRBV9 to TRBJ2-1, with 9 bases lining up with TRBD1. Looked up from germline, CDR1 is SGDLS and CDR2 is YYNGEE. The CDR3 is made up of 17 amino acids. V lost 4 bases, J lost 3 bases, and 11 bases stayed unmatched. CDR3 residues: CASSPSAGQGGYNEQFF. In nucleotides, the CDR3 is TGTGCCAGCAGCCCTAGCGCGGGACAGGGTGGCTACAATGAGCAGTTCTTC.

V usage is TRBV12-3 or TRBV12-4 and J usage is TRBJ2-7; D is unclear. There are 13 residues in the CDR3. Trimming left V 1 base short and J 4 bases short, with 8 bases between. CDR3 in amino acids: CASSLVPSYEQYF. For the CDR3, the DNA is TGTGCCAGCAGTTTAGTGCCCAGTTACGAGCAGTACTTC.

This chain joins TRBV7-2 and TRBJ2-3; D possibly corresponds to TRBD2 (6 bases). Trimming left V 8 bases short and J 4 bases short, with 16 bases between. CDR1 is SGHTA, CDR2 FQGNSA, per germline. CDR3 length equals 14 residues. This chain's CDR3 is CASAPRRGPDTQYF. The CDR3 DNA is TGTGCCAGCGCCCCCCGGCGGGGTCCAGATACGCAGTATTTT.

The sample holds many counts of this clonotype. The V call is TRBV23-1, the J call TRBJ2-3, with 7 positions matching TRBD2. TRBV23-1 is noted as an ORF with a role that remains uncertain. The CDR3 consists of 17 residues. Germline trimming cut 2 bases from V and 1 base from J; bases unmatched to any gene: 9. This CDR3 reads CASSQGIRGRGTDTQYF. As DNA, the CDR3 is TGCGCCAGCAGTCAAGGGATTCGCGGGAGAGGCACAGATACGCAGTATTTT.

This clonotype turned up a few times. V is TRBV7-6 and J is TRBJ2-7, with D tentatively TRBD2 (7 bases). The germline V gene encodes CDR1 SGHVS and CDR2 FNYEAQ. V lost 2 bases and J 6 bases, leaving 11 bases between the germline ends. The CDR3 runs to 13 residues. In nucleotides, the CDR3 is TGTGCCAGCAGCTTATCCGGGGGGCGCGAGCAGTACTTC. It specifies CASSLSGGREQYF.

This clonotype was picked up many times. V and J are TRBV4-3 and TRBJ1-1; TRBD1 matches at 9 bases. Trimming at V came to 4 bases and at J to 1 base, leaving 4 bases not matched to a gene. Germline lookup yields CDR1 LGHNA and CDR2 YSLEER. The CDR3 spans 15 residues. The CDR3 DNA is TGCGCCAGCAGCCCCGGGACAGGGTCGAACACTGAAGCTTTCTTT. Translating gives CASSPGTGSNTEAFF.

This clonotype has ten or more counts. This rearrangement joins TRBV6-2 or TRBV6-3 to TRBJ1-1; 7 bases are a match to TRBD1. The CDR3 is made up of 14 amino acids. The V gene's germline CDR1 is MNHEY and CDR2 SVGEGT. J gave up 1 base and V 6 bases, and 5 bases lay outside the gene matches. The CDR3 DNA follows: TGTGCCAGCAGGGACCGGACAGGGAACACTGAAGCTTTCTTT. Its protein is CASRDRTGNTEAFF.

This clonotype was seen many times. This chain joins TRBV11-2 and TRBJ1-4; D gene ambiguous. V lost 2 bases and J lost 7, with 11 bases in between. Germline CDR1 and CDR2: SGHAT and FQNNGV. The CDR3 sequence is 14 residues long. DNA for the CDR3: TGTGCCAGCAGCTTAAGACCCCGGCCTGAAAAACTGTTTTTT. Its translation: CASSLRPRPEKLFF.

The chain combines TRBV4-3 with TRBJ2-1, with TRBD1 identical over 8 bases. With 4 bases clipped from V and 4 bases from J, the junction kept 6 bases outside the gene matches. CDR3 length equals 15 residues. Germline V gene lookup returns CDR1 LGHNA and CDR2 YSLEER. The CDR3 loop is CASSPQDRAYNEQFF. The CDR3 nucleotides read TGCGCCAGCAGCCCTCAGGACAGGGCATACAATGAGCAGTTCTTC.

The genes are TRBV6-2 or TRBV6-3 and TRBJ2-3, with D possibly matching TRBD2 (5 bases). Germline lookup yields CDR1 MNHEY and CDR2 SVGEGT. The CDR3 loop spans 17 amino acids. V was shortened by 6 bases and J by 0 bases, with 19 bases between the two germline ends. In DNA, the CDR3 is TGTGCCAGCAGGGCCCCTCTGAGGCGGGCGAGCACAGATACGCAGTATTTT. This encodes CASRAPLRRASTDTQYF.

This clonotype was observed a few times. The chain couples TRBV6-2 or TRBV6-3 to TRBJ1-2, with a possible D match to TRBD1 (6 bases). V was trimmed by 2 bases and J by 4 bases, leaving 8 bases between them. The CDR3 runs 13 residues. Germline CDR1 MNHEY, CDR2 SVGEGT. The CDR3 bases are TGTGCCAGCAGTTACCAGGGGACCTATGGCTACACCTTC. Protein: CASSYQGTYGYTF.

The chain is built from TRBV24-1 and TRBJ2-6; no clear D gene. CDR1 and CDR2 (germline): KGHDR, SFDVKD. Trimming stripped 5 bases from V and 2 bases from J, with 12 bases between. CDR3 length equals 16 residues. CDR3 DNA sequence: TGTGCCACCAGTGCGAGGAAAGGGCCTGGGGCCAACGTCCTGACTTTC. It specifies CATSARKGPGANVLTF.

In this sample, this clonotype turned up many times. The rearrangement uses TRBV20-1 and TRBJ1-2, with D possibly matching TRBD1 (5 bases). CDR1 and CDR2 (germline): DFQATT, SNEGSKA (reference sequence). Trimming left V 3 bases short and J 4 bases short, with 15 bases between. This CDR3 is 14 amino acids long. The CDR3 protein is CSARAQGWSYGYTF. DNA for the CDR3: TGCAGTGCTAGGGCGCAGGGTTGGTCCTATGGCTACACCTTC.

This clonotype was detected ten times or more. The CDR3 protein is CASSPGGREQYF. The CDR3 nucleotides read TGTGCCAGCTCACCCGGCGGGAGAGAGCAGTACTTC. The chain recombines TRBV18 with TRBJ2-7; the match to TRBD2 covers 7 bases. This CDR3 spans 12 amino acids. The trim removed 3 bases at V and 7 bases at J, leaving 3 bases unmatched. Per the germline V gene, CDR1 is KGHSH and CDR2 is LQKENI.

This clonotype was recorded many times. V is TRBV5-1 and J is TRBJ2-5; 13 bases match TRBD2. The germline V gene has CDR1 SGHRS and CDR2 YFSETQ. Losses at the gene ends were 3 bases for V and 5 bases for J; bases not matched to a gene: 1. The CDR3 sequence is 14 residues long. The CDR3 DNA reads TGCGCCAGCAGCTGGACTAGCGGGAGCGAGACCCAGTACTTC. Its protein product is CASSWTSGSETQYF.

For this clonotype: Just one base apart from a much larger clone, this may be a read error. This chain uses TRBV6-1 with TRBJ1-2; 7 bases align to TRBD1. The CDR3 sequence is 14 residues long. Per germline, CDR1 MNHNS and CDR2 SASEGT. The CDR3 is CASSETGTALGYPF. The CDR3 DNA is TGTGCCAGCAGCGAAACCGGGACAGCTCTTGGCTACCCCTTC.

This clonotype was detected a few times. The chain recombines TRBV10-3 with TRBJ2-3; 12 bases fit TRBD2. V was pared by 6 bases and J by 6 bases, with 7 bases of the junction left unmatched. This CDR3 spans 15 amino acids. The germline V gene encodes CDR1 ENHRY and CDR2 SYGVKD. The CDR3 nucleotides are TGTGCCATCAGACCACTAGCGGGAGGTGGGGATACGCAGTATTTT. Protein product: CAIRPLAGGGDTQYF.

There are many counts of this clonotype. The V call is TRBV4-1, the J call TRBJ2-3; D gene ambiguous. The CDR3 sequence is 16 residues long. The ends were cut back, 0 bases at V and 4 bases at J, with 14 bases in the middle. From germline, CDR1 is MGHRA and CDR2 YSYEKL. The CDR3 DNA reads as TGCGCCAGCAGCCAAGAATGGCTAATTATCCCAGATACGCAGTATTTT. Translation: CASSQEWLIIPDTQYF.

This rearrangement joins TRBV7-2 to TRBJ2-7; the match to TRBD1 covers 7 bases. Germline values: CDR1 SGHTA, CDR2 FQGNSA. V shed 0 bases, J shed 3 bases, and the junction held 5 bases outside the gene matches. This CDR3 is built from 15 residues. The CDR3 loop is CASSLAAGGGYEQYF. CDR3 DNA: TGTGCCAGCAGCTTAGCGGCAGGGGGTGGCTACGAGCAGTACTTC.

This clonotype was recorded a few times. J is TRBJ1-1 and V is TRBV19, with TRBD1 matching 10 bases. CDR3 length: 15 residues. Germline lookup yields CDR1 LNHDA and CDR2 SQIVND (reference sequence). V shed 6 bases, J shed 1 base, and the junction held 5 bases outside the gene matches. The CDR3 coding sequence is TGTGCCAGTAGAGACAGGGGGCTCGGGAACACTGAAGCTTTCTTT. Translating gives CASRDRGLGNTEAFF.

This clonotype was seen repeatedly, ten times or more. The chain combines TRBV5-6 with TRBJ1-4, with TRBD1 matching 9 bases. The CDR3 length is 15 residues. The germline V gene has CDR1 SGHDT and CDR2 YYEEEE. The V and J ends lost 4 bases and 5 bases, in that order; junction bases with no gene match: 6. CDR3 sequence (DNA): TGTGCCAGCAGCCCGGGACAGGGCTTGAATGAAAAACTGTTTTTT. As protein: CASSPGQGLNEKLFF.

The rearrangement uses TRBV6-5 and TRBJ2-5; 8 bases agree with TRBD2. The CDR3 contains 14 residues. With 7 bases clipped from V and 0 bases from J, the junction kept 4 bases outside the gene matches. Germline CDR1 reads MNHEY; CDR2 reads SVGAGI. CDR3 sequence: CASTKLADQETQYF. In DNA, the CDR3 is TGTGCCAGCACCAAACTAGCGGACCAAGAGACCCAGTACTTC.

This clonotype was recorded many times. The chain combines TRBV19 with TRBJ1-2; D gene ambiguous. Germline values: CDR1 LNHDA, CDR2 SQIVND (reference sequence). V lost 4 bases and J lost 4, with 16 bases in between. CDR3 size: 15 residues. The CDR3 reads CASSRGLRDLYGYTF. CDR3 in DNA: TGTGCCAGTAGTAGAGGACTCAGAGACCTCTATGGCTACACCTTC. Together with reference TRBV19 and TRBJ1-2, the CDR3 gives the full variable domain: DGGITQSPKYLFRKEGQNVTLSCEQNLNHDAMYWYRQDPGQGLRLIYYSQIVNDFQKGDIAEGYSVSREKKESFPLTVTSAQKNPTAFYLCASSRGLRDLYGYTFGSGTRLTVV.